Given below is one T cell receptor (beta chain) in context. This entry is derived from a study of blood T cell repertoires in COVID-19. Measured with immunoSEQ multiplex PCR; TCRdb has only the in-frame clones, and not every one. The sample records 200,000 to 250,000 clones, roughly 89% being singletons. The study recruited people aged about 18 to 90 years across around 24 US areas. Cohort placement rested on clinical history that participants reported themselves. Specimen: PBMCs or T cells enriched from blood (not recorded which). The sequence derives from a man in his thirties or forties who had been exposed to COVID-19.

For the CDR3, the DNA is TGTGCCAGCAGCTTGGACGCAGGGAGCACAGATACGCAGTATTTT. Translated: CASSLDAGSTDTQYF. The chain is built from TRBV5-4 and TRBJ2-3; D is possibly TRBD1 (5 bases). V was clipped by 0 bases and J by 0 bases, with 8 bases between them. Per germline, CDR1 SGHNT and CDR2 YYREEE (reference sequence). The CDR3 covers 15 residues. The entire variable domain, with the rest obtained from reference TRBV5-4 and TRBJ2-3, is as follows: ETGVTQSPTHLIKTRGQQVTLRCSSQSGHNTVSWYQQALGQGPQFIFQYYREEENGRGNFPPRFSGLQFPNYSSELNVNALELDDSALYLCASSLDAGSTDTQYFGPGTRLTVL.